Below, one TCR beta chain is given with its context. Germline CDR1 reads MNHEY; CDR2 reads SMNVEV (reference sequence). This CDR3 comprises 11 residues. V was trimmed by 4 bases and J by 6 bases, leaving 7 bases between them. This specimen comes from a study of shared T cell receptors in the human thymus. Profiled with immunoSEQ multiplex PCR; TCRdb holds only in-frame clones, not every one. The sample carries about 380,000 clones, roughly 94% recorded once. What was sequenced was thymocytes. This rearrangement joins TRBV27 to TRBJ2-7, with unresolved D. The TCR was taken from a human donor. The CDR3 protein is CASSSLGEQYF. CDR3 DNA sequence: TGTGCCAGCAGTTCCCTAGGCGAGCAGTACTTC.